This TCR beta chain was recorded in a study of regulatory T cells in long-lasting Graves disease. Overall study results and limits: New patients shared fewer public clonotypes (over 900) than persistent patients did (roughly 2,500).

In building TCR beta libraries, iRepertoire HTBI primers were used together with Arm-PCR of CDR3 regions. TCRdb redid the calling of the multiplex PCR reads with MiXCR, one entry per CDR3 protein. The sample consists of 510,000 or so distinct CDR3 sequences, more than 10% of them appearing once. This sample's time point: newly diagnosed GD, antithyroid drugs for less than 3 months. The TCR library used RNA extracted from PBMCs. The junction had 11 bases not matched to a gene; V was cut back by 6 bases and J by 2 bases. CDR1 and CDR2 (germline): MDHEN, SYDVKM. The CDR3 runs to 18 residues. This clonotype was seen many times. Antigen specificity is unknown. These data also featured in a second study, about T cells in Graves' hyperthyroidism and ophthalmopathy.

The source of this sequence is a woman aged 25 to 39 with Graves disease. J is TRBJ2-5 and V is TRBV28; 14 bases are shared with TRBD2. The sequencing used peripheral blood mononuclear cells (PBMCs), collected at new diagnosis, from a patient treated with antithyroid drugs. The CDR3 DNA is TGTGCCAGCAGCTCAGGGACTAGCGGGAGAGGGGGTCAAGAGACCCAGTACTTC. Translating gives CASSSGTSGRGGQETQYF.